The 27 T cell receptor beta chains below were found in one sample sequenced in a study of shared clonotypes between healthy human individuals. The naive CD8 subset, CD45RO-negative cells positively selected for CCR7, excluded terminally differentiated effector memory CD45RA+ cells. Some clones are missing from TCRdb's copy, which holds only in-frame ones; the method was immunoSEQ multiplex PCR. The sample shows about 2.1 million clones, about 94% of them seen only once. The source material was naive CD8+ T cells from PBMCs. These receptors came from a man between 18 and 29 years old in good health. Some clones in this sample may be carry-over from other donors' samples.

The rearrangement links TRBV11-2 to TRBJ2-7; D possibly corresponds to TRBD2 (5 bases). The CDR3 covers 16 residues. Trimming stripped 1 base from V and 5 bases from J, with 18 bases between. CDR1 and CDR2 (germline): SGHAT, FQNNGV. The DNA of the CDR3 is TGTGCCAGCAGCTTAGGGACTCGGGTAGGTTTCGACGAGCAGTACTTC. It translates to CASSLGTRVGFDEQYF.

Written as DNA, the CDR3 is TGTGCCAGCAGGGTCGGGACAGGGGTTTTCGAGCAGTACTTC. This translates into CASRVGTGVFEQYF. The V and J genes are TRBV27 and TRBJ2-7, with 10 bases aligning to TRBD1. The V gene end was trimmed by 6 bases and the J gene end by 6 bases; junction bases not matched to a gene: 8. CDR1 and CDR2 from the germline V gene are MNHEY and SMNVEV (reference sequence). This CDR3 contains 14 residues.

This clone was seen only once. The genes are TRBV9 and TRBJ1-5; 7 nucleotides line up with TRBD1. Germline values: CDR1 SGDLS, CDR2 YYNGEE. The CDR3 is made up of 18 amino acids. V was pared by 3 bases and J by 0 bases, with 12 bases of the junction left unmatched. DNA of the CDR3: TGTGCCAGCAGCGGAATTGCGGGACAGTCAAATAGCAATCAGCCCCAGCATTTT. It specifies CASSGIAGQSNSNQPQHF.

This chain connects TRBV18 to TRBJ1-2; D remains unclear. V was clipped by 5 bases and J by 1 base, with 14 bases between them. This CDR3 spans 15 amino acids. CDR1 is KGHSH, CDR2 LQKENI, per germline. The chain's CDR3 is CASSSVVWDNYGYTF. In DNA, the CDR3 is TGTGCCAGCTCATCCGTCGTTTGGGATAACTATGGCTACACCTTC.

J is TRBJ1-5 and V is TRBV4-3; D is unclear. There are 15 residues in the CDR3. V lost 1 base, J lost 7 bases, and 14 bases lay in between. Germline assignment: CDR1 LGHNA and CDR2 YSLEER. The CDR3 sequence is CASSQGNREGQPQHF. CDR3 DNA: TGCGCCAGCAGCCAAGGGAACCGGGAGGGACAGCCCCAGCATTTT.

This clone was counted only a few times. V usage is TRBV6-1 and J usage is TRBJ1-1; D gene uncertain. Trimming pared 3 bases from V and 3 bases from J, leaving 5 bases between. Germline V gives CDR1 MNHNS, CDR2 SASEGT. The CDR3 length is 12 residues. CDR3 amino acids: CASSEGYTEAFF. CDR3 in DNA: TGTGCCAGCAGTGAGGGCTACACTGAAGCTTTCTTT.

V is TRBV6-1 and J is TRBJ1-5, with 10 bases aligning to TRBD1. The CDR3 loop spans 15 amino acids. V shed 7 bases, J shed 5 bases, and the junction held 8 bases outside the gene matches. Germline V gene lookup returns CDR1 MNHNS and CDR2 SASEGT. CDR3 in amino acids: CASKSAGQGDQPQHF. The DNA for the CDR3 is TGTGCCAGCAAGTCCGCCGGACAGGGGGATCAGCCCCAGCATTTT.

This chain uses TRBV18 with TRBJ2-7; the D is unclear. Between the trimmed V and J ends, which lost 0 bases and 2 bases, there was a span of 11 bases. The CDR3 loop spans 15 amino acids. CDR1 is KGHSH and CDR2 is LQKENI in the germline V gene. CDR3 sequence (DNA): TGTGCCAGCTCACCACCGGGTGGGGTACCCTACGAGCAGTACTTC. This gives the protein CASSPPGGVPYEQYF.

V gene TRBV29-1 combines with J gene TRBJ1-1; TRBD1 aligns across 7 bases. Germline-derived CDR1 and CDR2 are SQVTM and ANQGSEA. The CDR3 is made up of 12 amino acids. The V segment lost 4 bases and the J segment 7 bases; nucleotides outside the gene matches: 6. This CDR3 is CSVGAGGVEAFF. In nucleotides, the CDR3 is TGCAGCGTTGGGGCAGGGGGGGTTGAAGCTTTCTTT.

The chain combines TRBV4-3 with TRBJ2-1; 10 bases agree with TRBD2. Germline CDR1 reads LGHNA; CDR2 reads YSLEER. The CDR3 covers 17 residues. The V and J ends lost 0 bases and 4 bases, in that order; junction bases with no gene match: 6. The CDR3: CASSQDRGLALYNEQFF. DNA for the CDR3: TGCGCCAGCAGCCAAGATCGGGGACTAGCGCTTTACAATGAGCAGTTCTTC.

This rearrangement joins TRBV6-5 to TRBJ2-5; D might be TRBD2 (5 bases). The V gene's germline CDR1 is MNHEY and CDR2 SVGAGI. V lost 2 bases, J lost 7 bases, and 20 bases lay in between. The CDR3 loop spans 16 amino acids. The CDR3 sequence is CASSYRAARGYWTQYF. The CDR3 coding sequence is TGTGCCAGCAGTTACCGGGCGGCGCGAGGGTATTGGACCCAGTACTTC.

The chain joins TRBV5-6 to TRBJ2-3; TRBD2 agrees at 9 bases. Trimming removed 3 bases from V and 15 bases from J; junction bases left unmatched: 14. The CDR3 runs 14 residues. The germline CDR1 and CDR2 sequences are SGHDT and YYEEEE. The CDR3 nucleotides are TGTGCCAGCAGCTCCGCCCACATAGCGGGAGTGATATATTTT. This sequence encodes CASSSAHIAGVIYF.

This sequence joins TRBV7-8 and TRBJ1-1, with 8 bases identical to TRBD1. The germline gives CDR1 SGHVS, CDR2 FQNEAQ. Trimming removed 4 bases from V and 6 bases from J; junction bases left unmatched: 10. The CDR3 has 15 residues. DNA of the CDR3: TGTGCCAGCAGCTATACAGGGACAGGAGACGCTGAAGCTTTCTTT. It is translated as CASSYTGTGDAEAFF.

V usage is TRBV27 and J usage is TRBJ2-6, with TRBD1 matching 12 bases. There are 20 residues in the CDR3. The trim removed 9 bases at V and 0 bases at J, leaving 15 bases unmatched. Germline assignment: CDR1 MNHEY and CDR2 SMNVEV (reference sequence). CDR3 amino acids: CASRFRIAGQGASGANVLTF. The CDR3 DNA reads as TGTGCCAGTAGGTTCAGAATCGCGGGACAGGGGGCCTCTGGGGCCAACGTCCTGACTTTC.

This chain joins TRBV7-3 and TRBJ2-2; a weak D match, TRBD1 (5 bases). V was shortened by 5 bases and J by 4 bases, with 17 bases between the two germline ends. Germline V gives CDR1 SGHTA, CDR2 FQGTGA. The CDR3 totals 16 residues. The CDR3 DNA reads as TGTGCCAGCAGCCCGTCAGGGTGGCAAAGCACCGGGGAGCTGTTTTTT. As protein: CASSPSGWQSTGELFF. The full variable domain, its missing parts supplied by reference TRBV7-3 and TRBJ2-2, is GAGVSQTPSNKVTEKGKYVELRCDPISGHTALYWYRQSLGQGPEFLIYFQGTGAADDSGLPNDRFFAVRPEGSVSTLKIQRTERGDSAVYLCASSPSGWQSTGELFFGEGSRLTVL.

The rearrangement joins TRBV6-1 to TRBJ2-3, with D unclear. The CDR3 has 13 residues. V was clipped by 7 bases and J by 4 bases, with 12 bases between them. Germline CDR1 and CDR2: MNHNS and SASEGT. The CDR3 region is CASMGSRADTQYF. DNA of the CDR3: TGTGCCAGCATGGGCAGTCGGGCAGATACGCAGTATTTT.

The chain recombines TRBV19 with TRBJ2-5; 12 bases map to TRBD1. Trimming at V came to 4 bases and at J to 3 bases, leaving 6 bases not matched to a gene. The CDR3 sequence is 16 residues long. From germline, CDR1 is LNHDA and CDR2 SQIVND (reference sequence). CDR3 sequence (DNA): TGTGCCAGTAGTACTCGGGACAGGGGGCTGGAAGAGACCCAGTACTTC. This translates into CASSTRDRGLEETQYF.

J is TRBJ2-7 and V is TRBV19; D might be TRBD1 (6 bases). Trimming took 7 bases from V and 9 from J, leaving 19 bases between them. Germline V gene data show CDR1 as LNHDA and CDR2 as SQIVND (reference sequence). This CDR3 has 13 amino acids. This chain's CDR3 is CASTPGTTGPQYF. CDR3 DNA: TGTGCCAGTACCCCTGGGACGACAGGCCCGCAGTACTTC.

The V call is TRBV6-5, the J call TRBJ2-5, with D perhaps matching TRBD2 (5 bases). TRBJ2-7 matches the DNA end more closely, so the J call is doubtful. In germline, CDR1 is MNHEY, CDR2 SVGAGI. This CDR3 comprises 14 residues. CDR3 sequence (DNA): TGTGCCAGCAGGCCCGGGTCAGCGGCCTACGAGCAGTACTTC. Translation: CASRPGSAAYEQYF.

Concerning this clone: This CDR3 is also generated by other DNA sequences in the sample. CDR3 loop: CASGRNTIYF. In nucleotides, the CDR3 is TGTGCCTCAGGAAGAAACACCATATATTTT. This rearrangement joins TRBV28 to TRBJ1-3, with D hard to call. V lost 11 bases and J 5 bases, leaving 7 bases between the germline ends. CDR1 and CDR2 (germline): MDHEN, SYDVKM. This CDR3 is built from 10 residues.

V is TRBV4-1 and J is TRBJ2-7, with D possibly being TRBD2 (5 bases). V lost 4 bases, J lost 2 bases, and 12 bases lay in between. Per the germline V gene, CDR1 is MGHRA and CDR2 is YSYEKL. CDR3 length equals 14 residues. CDR3 DNA: TGCGCCAGCAGCCCGAGCGGTTGGACCTACGAGCAGTACTTC. It specifies CASSPSGWTYEQYF.

The chain joins TRBV15 to TRBJ2-5; D ambiguous. CDR1 and CDR2 from the germline V gene are LNHNV and YYDKDF (reference sequence). This CDR3 contains 16 residues. Trimming removed 0 bases from V and 5 bases from J, with 16 bases in between. DNA for the CDR3: TGTGCCACCAGCAGAGATCGTCGGCAGTTGGCCGAGACCCAGTACTTC. This gives the protein CATSRDRRQLAETQYF.

This chain joins TRBV27 and TRBJ1-4; tentatively, D is TRBD1 (5 bases). V dropped 0 bases and J dropped 5 bases, with 10 bases sitting between them. Germline CDR1 is MNHEY and CDR2 is SMNVEV (reference sequence). CDR3 length: 15 residues. As DNA, the CDR3 is TGTGCCAGCAGTTTATCGGGGCTGACAAATGAAAAACTGTTTTTT. Residues: CASSLSGLTNEKLFF.

The CDR3, as DNA: TGTGCCAGCAGCTTAGGAGCAGGGCACTACGAGCAGTACTTC. Amino acid sequence: CASSLGAGHYEQYF. The chain has TRBV7-8 and TRBJ2-7; D may be TRBD1 (5 bases). Germline CDR1 reads SGHVS; CDR2 reads FQNEAQ. V lost 1 base to trimming and J lost 3 bases, with 10 bases between them. The CDR3 loop spans 14 amino acids.

J is TRBJ2-3 and V is TRBV7-3, with 8 bases lining up with TRBD2. Per the germline V gene, CDR1 is SGHTA and CDR2 is FQGTGA. The CDR3 contains 16 residues. V shed 5 bases, J shed 0 bases, and the junction held 7 bases outside the gene matches. The CDR3 coding sequence is TGTGCCAGCAGCCCAGTGCGGGGGGCGAGCACAGATACGCAGTATTTT. It translates to CASSPVRGASTDTQYF.

The rearrangement links TRBV25-1 to TRBJ2-3, with D uncertain. V dropped 4 bases and J dropped 5 bases, with 7 bases sitting between them. Germline CDR1 reads MGHDK; CDR2 reads SYGVNS. The CDR3 length is 12 residues. CDR3 sequence: CASSGGRDTQYF. Here the CDR3 DNA reads TGTGCCAGCAGTGGTGGCCGAGATACGCAGTATTTT.

The J gene is TRBJ1-1, the V gene TRBV6-5, with D uncertain. Germline V gives CDR1 MNHEY, CDR2 SVGAGI. The CDR3 is 15 amino acids. V was trimmed by 2 bases and J by 0 bases, leaving 10 bases between them. The CDR3 reads CASSYRFGMNTEAFF. The CDR3 DNA follows: TGTGCCAGCAGTTACCGTTTTGGGATGAACACTGAAGCTTTCTTT.